The T cell receptor (beta chain) described here comes from a study of blood T cell repertoires in COVID-19. Study summary: Italy, Spain and the United States were the sources of the convalescent and acute COVID-19 samples. PBMCs, B-cell-depleted T cells, or T cells were the source of the cDNA or gDNA that made up the material.

Per the study methods: Estimated nucleated cell counts came from reference gene primer amplification. Sequenced by immunoSEQ multiplex PCR; TCRdb stores in-frame clones only, minus some. The D gene and trimming were derived from the DNA, and the V and J assignments and clone size from that table. The sample includes around 19,000 clones, about nine tenths seen only once; the top ten take approximately 7%. This sequence originates from a man between 65 and 85 years old with active COVID-19. Sequenced: peripheral blood.

CDR3: CASSPGTSRETQYF. CDR3 coding DNA: TGTGCCAGTAGTCCGGGGACTAGCAGGGAGACCCAGTACTTC. The V call is TRBV19, the J call TRBJ2-5; 9 positions agree with TRBD2. The V segment lost 5 bases and the J segment 5 bases; nucleotides outside the gene matches: 6. CDR1 LNHDA and CDR2 SQIVND come from the germline V gene (reference sequence). The CDR3 spans 14 residues.